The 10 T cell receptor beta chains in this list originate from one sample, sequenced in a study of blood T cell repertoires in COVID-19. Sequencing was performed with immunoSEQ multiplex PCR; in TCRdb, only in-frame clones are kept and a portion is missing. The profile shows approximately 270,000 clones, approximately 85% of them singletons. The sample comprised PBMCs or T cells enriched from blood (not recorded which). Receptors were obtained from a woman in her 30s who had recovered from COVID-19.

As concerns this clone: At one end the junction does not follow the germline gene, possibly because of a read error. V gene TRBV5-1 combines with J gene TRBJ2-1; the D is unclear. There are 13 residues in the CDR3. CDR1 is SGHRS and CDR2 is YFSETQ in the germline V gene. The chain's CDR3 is CASSLVFDNEQFF. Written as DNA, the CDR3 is TGCGCCAGTAGCTTGGTTTTCGACAATGAGCAGTTCTTC.

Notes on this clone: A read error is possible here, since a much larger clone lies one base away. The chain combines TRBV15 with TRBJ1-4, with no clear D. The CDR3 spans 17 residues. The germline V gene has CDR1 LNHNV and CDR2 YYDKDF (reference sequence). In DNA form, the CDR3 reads TGTGCCATCAGCAGATCTCCGGTCTTAGCAACTAATGAAAAACTGTTTTTT. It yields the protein CAISRSPVLATNEKLFF.

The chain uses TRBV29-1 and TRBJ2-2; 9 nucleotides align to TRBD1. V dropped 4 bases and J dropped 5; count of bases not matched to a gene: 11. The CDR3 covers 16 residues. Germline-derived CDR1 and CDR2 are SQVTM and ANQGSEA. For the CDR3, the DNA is TGCAGCGTTGTTCTGGACAGGGGCGAGAGGACCGGGGAGCTGTTTTTT. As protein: CSVVLDRGERTGELFF.

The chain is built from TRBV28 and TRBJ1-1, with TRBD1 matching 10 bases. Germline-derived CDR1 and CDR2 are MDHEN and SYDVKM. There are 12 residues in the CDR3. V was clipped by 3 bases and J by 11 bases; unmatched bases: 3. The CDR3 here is CASSFSDRGAFF. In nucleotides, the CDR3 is TGTGCCAGCAGTTTTTCGGACAGGGGGGCTTTCTTT.

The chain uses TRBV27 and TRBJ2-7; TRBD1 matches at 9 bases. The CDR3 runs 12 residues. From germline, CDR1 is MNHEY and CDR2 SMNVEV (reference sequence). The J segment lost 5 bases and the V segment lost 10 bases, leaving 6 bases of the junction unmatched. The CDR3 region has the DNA TGTGCCAATGGACAGGGGCCCCACGAGCAGTACTTC. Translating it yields CANGQGPHEQYF.

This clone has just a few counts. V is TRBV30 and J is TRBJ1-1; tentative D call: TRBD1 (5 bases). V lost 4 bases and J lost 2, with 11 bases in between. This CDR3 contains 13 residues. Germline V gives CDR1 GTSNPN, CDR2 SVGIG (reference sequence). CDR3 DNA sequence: TGTGCCTGGATGGGGCAGGGAAACACTGAAGCTTTCTTT. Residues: CAWMGQGNTEAFF.

The CDR3 sequence: CASSLLENEQFF. CDR3 nucleotides: TGTGCCAGCAGCTTATTAGAGAATGAGCAGTTCTTC. This chain connects TRBV7-6 to TRBJ2-1, with D unresolved. The germline CDR1 and CDR2 sequences are SGHVS and FNYEAQ. V shed 2 bases and J shed 7 bases, with 6 bases lying between them. The CDR3 extends over 12 amino acids.

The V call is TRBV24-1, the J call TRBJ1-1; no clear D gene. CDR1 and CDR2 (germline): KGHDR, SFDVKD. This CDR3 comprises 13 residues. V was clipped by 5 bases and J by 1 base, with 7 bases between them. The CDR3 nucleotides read TGTGCCACCAGTGTTGGGCGGAACACTGAAGCTTTCTTT. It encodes CATSVGRNTEAFF.

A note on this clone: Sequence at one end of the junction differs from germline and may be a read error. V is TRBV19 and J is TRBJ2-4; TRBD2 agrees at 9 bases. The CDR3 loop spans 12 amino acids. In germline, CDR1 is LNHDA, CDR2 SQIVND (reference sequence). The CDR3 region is CASSTGRGGGTF. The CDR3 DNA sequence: TGTGCCAGTAGTACCGGGCGGGGGGGAGGAACCTTC. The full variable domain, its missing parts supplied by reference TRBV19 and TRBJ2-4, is DGGITQSPKYLFRKEGQNVTLSCEQNLNHDAMYWYRQDPGQGLRLIYYSQIVNDFQKGDIAEGYSVSREKKESFPLTVTSAQKNPTAFYLCASSTGRGGGTFGAGTRLSVL.

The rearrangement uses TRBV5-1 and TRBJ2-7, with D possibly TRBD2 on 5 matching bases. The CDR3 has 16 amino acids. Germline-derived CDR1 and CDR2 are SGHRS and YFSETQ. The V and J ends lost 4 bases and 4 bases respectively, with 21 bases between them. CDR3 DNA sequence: TGCGCCAGCAGCCCGGTCAGATTGAAAGCGGCTTACGAGCAGTACTTC. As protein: CASSPVRLKAAYEQYF.